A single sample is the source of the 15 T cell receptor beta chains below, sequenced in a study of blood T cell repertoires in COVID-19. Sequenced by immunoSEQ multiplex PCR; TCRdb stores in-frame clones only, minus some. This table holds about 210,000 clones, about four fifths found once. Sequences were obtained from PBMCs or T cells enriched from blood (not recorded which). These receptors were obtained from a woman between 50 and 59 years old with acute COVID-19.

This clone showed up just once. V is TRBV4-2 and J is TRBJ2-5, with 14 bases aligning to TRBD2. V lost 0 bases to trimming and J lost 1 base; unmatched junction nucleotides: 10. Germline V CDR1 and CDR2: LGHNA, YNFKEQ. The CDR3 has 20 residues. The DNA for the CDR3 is TGTGCCAGCAGCCAAGATACTAGTTGGACTAGCGGGAGGCTCCAAGAGACCCAGTACTTC. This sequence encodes CASSQDTSWTSGRLQETQYF.

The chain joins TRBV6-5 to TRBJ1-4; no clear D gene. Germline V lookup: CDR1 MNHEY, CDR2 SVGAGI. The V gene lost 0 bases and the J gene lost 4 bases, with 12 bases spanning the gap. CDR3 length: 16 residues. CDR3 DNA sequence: TGTGCCAGCAGTTACTCGACGGGTCACTTTAATGAAAAACTGTTTTTT. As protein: CASSYSTGHFNEKLFF.

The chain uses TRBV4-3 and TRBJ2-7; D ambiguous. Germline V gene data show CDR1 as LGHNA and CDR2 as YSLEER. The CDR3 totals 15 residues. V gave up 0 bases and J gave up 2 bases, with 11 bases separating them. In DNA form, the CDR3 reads TGCGCCAGCAGCCAAGAGAGGCGACCCACCTACGAGCAGTACTTC. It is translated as CASSQERRPTYEQYF.

The DNA of the CDR3 is TGCAGCGTTCCTGCTGACCGTGGGACAGGGGGTGGCTACACCTTC. Protein: CSVPADRGTGGGYTF. V is TRBV29-1 and J is TRBJ1-2; 11 bases fit TRBD1. The CDR3 length is 15 residues. V gave up 5 bases and J gave up 7 bases; unmatched junction bases: 12. CDR1 SQVTM and CDR2 ANQGSEA come from the germline V gene.

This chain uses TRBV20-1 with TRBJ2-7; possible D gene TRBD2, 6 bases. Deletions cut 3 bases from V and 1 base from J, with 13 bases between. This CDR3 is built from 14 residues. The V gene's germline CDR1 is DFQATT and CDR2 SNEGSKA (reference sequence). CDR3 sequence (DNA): TGCAGTGCTAGTAGGCCGGGAGTTTCCTACGAGCAGTACTTC. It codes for CSASRPGVSYEQYF.

CDR3 region: CASSPRGQNYNEQFF. The DNA for the CDR3 is TGTGCCAGCAGCCCCCGGGGACAGAACTACAATGAGCAGTTCTTC. The chain carries TRBV7-9 and TRBJ2-1; TRBD1 matches 7 bases. Germline trimming cut 5 bases from V and 3 bases from J; bases unmatched to any gene: 7. Germline V gives CDR1 SEHNR, CDR2 FQNEAQ (reference sequence). The CDR3 is made up of 15 amino acids.

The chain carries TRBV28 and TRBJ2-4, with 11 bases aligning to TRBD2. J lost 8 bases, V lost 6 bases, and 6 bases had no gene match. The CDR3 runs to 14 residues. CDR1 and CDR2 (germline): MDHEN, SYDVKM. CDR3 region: CASRELAGGHIQYF. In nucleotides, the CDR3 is TGTGCCAGCAGGGAGCTAGCGGGGGGACACATTCAGTACTTC. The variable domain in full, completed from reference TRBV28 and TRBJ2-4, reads DVKVTQSSRYLVKRTGEKVFLECVQDMDHENMFWYRQDPGLGLRLIYFSYDVKMKEKGDIPEGYSVSREKKERFSLILESASTNQTSMYLCASRELAGGHIQYFGAGTRLSVL.

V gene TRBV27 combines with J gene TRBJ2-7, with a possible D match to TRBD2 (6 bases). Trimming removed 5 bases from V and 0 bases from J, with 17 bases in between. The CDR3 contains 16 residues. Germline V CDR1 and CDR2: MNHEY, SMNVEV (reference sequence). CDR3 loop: CASSPTGTGISYEQYF. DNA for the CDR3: TGTGCCAGCAGTCCGACTGGGACTGGGATCTCCTACGAGCAGTACTTC.

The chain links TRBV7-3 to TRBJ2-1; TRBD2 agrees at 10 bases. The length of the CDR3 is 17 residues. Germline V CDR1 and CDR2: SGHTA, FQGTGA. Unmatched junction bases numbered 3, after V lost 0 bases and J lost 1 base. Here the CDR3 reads CASSLTASGSSYNEQFF. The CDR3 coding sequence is TGTGCCAGCAGCTTAACGGCTAGCGGGAGTTCCTACAATGAGCAGTTCTTC. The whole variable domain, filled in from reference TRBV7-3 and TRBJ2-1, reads GAGVSQTPSNKVTEKGKYVELRCDPISGHTALYWYRQSLGQGPEFLIYFQGTGAADDSGLPNDRFFAVRPEGSVSTLKIQRTERGDSAVYLCASSLTASGSSYNEQFFGPGTRLTVL.

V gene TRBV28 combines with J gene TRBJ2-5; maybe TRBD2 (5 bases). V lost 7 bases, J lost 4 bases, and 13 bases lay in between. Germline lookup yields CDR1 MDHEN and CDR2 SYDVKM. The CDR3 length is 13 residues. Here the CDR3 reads CASTPSRVETQYF. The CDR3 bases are TGTGCCAGCACCCCCTCGAGGGTAGAGACCCAGTACTTC.

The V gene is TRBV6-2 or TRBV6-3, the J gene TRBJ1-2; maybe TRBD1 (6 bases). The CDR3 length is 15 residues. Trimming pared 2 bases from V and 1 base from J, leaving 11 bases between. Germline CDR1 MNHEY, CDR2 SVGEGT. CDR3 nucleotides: TGTGCCAGCAGTTACGGACAGAATTTTAACTATGGCTACACCTTC. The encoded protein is CASSYGQNFNYGYTF.

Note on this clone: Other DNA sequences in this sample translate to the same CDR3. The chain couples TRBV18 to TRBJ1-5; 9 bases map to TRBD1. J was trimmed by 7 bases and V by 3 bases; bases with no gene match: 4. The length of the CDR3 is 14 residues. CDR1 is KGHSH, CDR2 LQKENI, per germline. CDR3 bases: TGTGCCAGCTCACCGGGACAGGGAGGGCAGCCCCAGCATTTT. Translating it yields CASSPGQGGQPQHF.

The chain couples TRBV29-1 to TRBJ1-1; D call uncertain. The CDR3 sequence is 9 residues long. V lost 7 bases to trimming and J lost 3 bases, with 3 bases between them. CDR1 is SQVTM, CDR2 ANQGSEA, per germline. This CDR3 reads CSGDTEAFF. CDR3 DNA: TGCAGCGGCGACACTGAAGCTTTCTTT.

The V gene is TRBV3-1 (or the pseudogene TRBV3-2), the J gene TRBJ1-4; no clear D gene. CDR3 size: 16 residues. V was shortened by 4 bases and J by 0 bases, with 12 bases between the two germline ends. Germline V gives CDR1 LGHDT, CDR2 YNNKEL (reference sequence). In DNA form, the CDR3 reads TGTGCCAGCAGCCGTTCGGTGACTGCAACTAATGAAAAACTGTTTTTT. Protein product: CASSRSVTATNEKLFF.

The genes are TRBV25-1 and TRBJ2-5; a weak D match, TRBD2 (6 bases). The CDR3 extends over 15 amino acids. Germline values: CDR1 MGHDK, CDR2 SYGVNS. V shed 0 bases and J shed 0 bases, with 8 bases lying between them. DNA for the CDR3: TGTGCCAGCAGTGAATATGCGGGGAACCAAGAGACCCAGTACTTC. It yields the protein CASSEYAGNQETQYF.